These 26 T cell receptor beta chains were sequenced from one sample in a study of T cell responses to AZD1222 COVID-19 vaccine. This table comes from immunoSEQ multiplex PCR, and its TCRdb copy is limited to in-frame clones, with some not included. The table has more than 85,000 clones, 90% to 95% seen once. The specimen comprised peripheral blood, sampled on day 0 of AZD1222 vaccination. These receptors originate from an adult in good health.

The genes are TRBV30 and TRBJ1-2; 12 bases match TRBD1. The CDR3 runs to 15 residues. V dropped 3 bases and J dropped 5; count of bases not matched to a gene: 7. CDR1 is GTSNPN and CDR2 is SVGIG in the germline V gene (reference sequence). The chain's CDR3 is CAWSLRGQGAYGYTF. The CDR3 nucleotides read TGTGCCTGGAGCCTTCGGGGACAGGGGGCTTATGGCTACACCTTC.

Remarks on this clone: The same CDR3 also results from other DNA sequences found in this sample. This chain links TRBV7-3 with TRBJ1-1; a possible D gene is TRBD1 (6 bases). The germline CDR1 and CDR2 sequences are SGHTA and FQGTGA. Trimming removed 4 bases from V and 1 base from J, with 7 bases in between. The CDR3 runs to 13 residues. This CDR3 reads CASSSQGNTEAFF. CDR3 coding DNA: TGTGCCAGCAGCTCACAGGGGAACACTGAAGCTTTCTTT.

The V and J genes are TRBV19 and TRBJ1-1; D is perhaps TRBD1 (5 bases). CDR1 is LNHDA and CDR2 is SQIVND in the germline V gene (reference sequence). This CDR3 contains 12 residues. V dropped 5 bases and J dropped 7 bases, with 11 bases sitting between them. In nucleotides, the CDR3 is TGTGCCAGTAGTGTCAGAACAGGTGAAGCTTTCTTT. This translates into CASSVRTGEAFF.

The rearrangement joins TRBV18 to TRBJ1-1; D not resolved. Trimming left V 2 bases short and J 14 bases short, with 21 bases between. Germline loops: CDR1 KGHSH, CDR2 LQKENI. The CDR3 is 14 residues long. CDR3 DNA sequence: TGTGCCAGCTCACCAATTGAGGATCGGGATCTCGTCTTCTTT. Protein: CASSPIEDRDLVFF.

The chain carries TRBV4-2 and TRBJ1-1; D is perhaps TRBD1 (5 bases). Germline V gene data show CDR1 as LGHNA and CDR2 as YNFKEQ. Trimming stripped 6 bases from V and 4 bases from J, with 18 bases between. The CDR3 is 15 amino acids. The DNA for the CDR3 is TGTGCCAGCAGACCGGGCTCCGCGGGGGGCACTGAAGCTTTCTTT. It translates to CASRPGSAGGTEAFF.

This rearrangement joins TRBV3-1 (or the pseudogene TRBV3-2) to TRBJ2-5, with a weak D call TRBD1 (6 bases). Trimming removed 0 bases at V and 1 base at J, with 9 bases between. The CDR3 is 15 residues long. Germline V gives CDR1 LGHDT, CDR2 YNNKEL (reference sequence). The CDR3 loop is CASSQDGQSQETQYF. The DNA for the CDR3 is TGTGCCAGCAGCCAAGACGGACAGTCCCAAGAGACCCAGTACTTC.

The chain carries TRBV7-2 and TRBJ2-2; the match to TRBD1 covers 11 bases. Germline trimming cut 1 base from V and 5 bases from J; bases unmatched to any gene: 12. The CDR3 has 19 amino acids. Per the germline V gene, CDR1 is SGHTA and CDR2 is FQGNSA. The CDR3 DNA reads as TGTGCCAGCAGCTTAGTCGCAACTCCGGGACAGGGGGAAACCGGGGAGCTGTTTTTT. Its translation is CASSLVATPGQGETGELFF.

The chain employs TRBV6-5 and TRBJ1-2; D is possibly TRBD1 (6 bases). The CDR3 covers 12 residues. Germline V gives CDR1 MNHEY, CDR2 SVGAGI. V was clipped by 4 bases and J by 4 bases, with 7 bases between them. The DNA of the CDR3 is TGTGCCAGCAGTTCAGGGGTCTATGGCTACACCTTC. Translating it yields CASSSGVYGYTF.

The J gene is TRBJ2-5, the V gene TRBV7-2; 12 bases agree with TRBD2. Germline CDR1 SGHTA, CDR2 FQGNSA. CDR3 length equals 16 residues. V lost 5 bases and J lost 0; bases outside the gene matches: 4. The CDR3 DNA reads as TGTGCCAGCAGCCGGGGACTAGCGGGCGACCAAGAGACCCAGTACTTC. Its protein is CASSRGLAGDQETQYF.

The chain employs TRBV19 and TRBJ2-7, with TRBD1 matching over 10 bases. V lost 7 bases to trimming and J lost 3 bases; unmatched junction nucleotides: 9. CDR1 LNHDA and CDR2 SQIVND come from the germline V gene (reference sequence). CDR3 length: 15 residues. CDR3 loop: CASTAGTGANYEQYF. For the CDR3, the DNA is TGTGCCAGTACCGCCGGGACAGGGGCAAACTACGAGCAGTACTTC.

The V gene is TRBV18, the J gene TRBJ2-1; 12 positions match TRBD2. Looked up from germline, CDR1 is KGHSH and CDR2 is LQKENI. The CDR3 consists of 15 residues. V lost 6 bases, J lost 3 bases, and 3 bases stayed unmatched. The CDR3 DNA reads as TGTGCCAGCTCGCTGACTAGCGGGGGCTACAATGAGCAGTTCTTC. Its translation: CASSLTSGGYNEQFF.

The chain couples TRBV30 to TRBJ1-3, with D unclear. Germline lookup yields CDR1 GTSNPN and CDR2 SVGIG (reference sequence). This CDR3 has 15 residues. The V and J ends lost 6 bases and 0 bases respectively, with 15 bases between them. CDR3 amino acids: CACLGGSASGNTIYF. The CDR3 region has the DNA TGTGCCTGCTTAGGTGGGTCAGCCTCTGGAAACACCATATATTTT.

The chain is built from TRBV6-2 or TRBV6-3 and TRBJ1-1; TRBD1 is a possible D gene (6 bases). V was cut by 6 bases and J by 8 bases, with 10 bases left in between. Germline assignment: CDR1 MNHEY and CDR2 SVGEGT. The length of the CDR3 is 11 residues. The CDR3 DNA reads TGTGCCAGCAGCCAGGGGCGAGAAGCTTTCTTT. Translation: CASSQGREAFF.

J is TRBJ1-5 and V is TRBV6-5; the D is unclear. This CDR3 has 14 amino acids. Per germline, CDR1 MNHEY and CDR2 SVGAGI. V lost 6 bases and J lost 0, with 9 bases in between. CDR3: CASSSVYSNQPQHF. The DNA for the CDR3 is TGTGCCAGCAGCTCGGTGTATAGCAATCAGCCCCAGCATTTT.

The chain employs TRBV6-5 and TRBJ1-2; no reliable D call. V lost 2 bases to trimming and J lost 5 bases, with 9 bases between them. CDR1 is MNHEY, CDR2 SVGAGI, per germline. The CDR3 runs to 13 residues. CDR3 sequence reads: CASSYTAKYGYTF. CDR3 nucleotides: TGTGCCAGCAGTTACACAGCGAAGTATGGCTACACCTTC.

The chain has TRBV5-5 and TRBJ1-4, with 8 positions matching TRBD1. V was pared by 1 base and J by 1 base, with 6 bases of the junction left unmatched. Germline CDR1 SGHKS, CDR2 YYEKEE (reference sequence). This CDR3 region has 17 residues. CDR3 amino acids: CASSLRTGGGTNEKLFF. CDR3 bases: TGTGCCAGCAGCTTGAGAACAGGGGGAGGAACTAATGAAAAACTGTTTTTT.

The J gene is TRBJ2-1, the V gene TRBV5-1; D is perhaps TRBD1 (6 bases). The CDR3 has 13 residues. The V end was cut by 4 bases, the J end by 2 bases, with 7 bases between. Germline-derived CDR1 and CDR2 are SGHRS and YFSETQ. CDR3 nucleotide sequence: TGCGCCAGCAGCGGACAGACCTACAATGAGCAGTTCTTC. Residues: CASSGQTYNEQFF.

This clone was seen only once. The V and J genes are TRBV18 and TRBJ2-7; 8 bases fit TRBD1. The V gene end was trimmed by 0 bases and the J gene end by 7 bases; junction bases not matched to a gene: 11. Germline V gene sequence: CDR1 KGHSH, CDR2 LQKENI. The CDR3 covers 16 residues. The CDR3 loop is CASSPPGQGTSGEQYF. The CDR3 bases are TGTGCCAGCTCACCACCCGGACAGGGAACGTCGGGGGAGCAGTACTTC.

The genes are TRBV10-3 and TRBJ1-5; D is possibly TRBD1 (6 bases). Trimming took off 2 bases at V and 0 bases at J, with 11 bases between the two ends. This CDR3 spans 16 amino acids. CDR1 and CDR2 (germline): ENHRY, SYGVKD. The CDR3 protein is CAISEQGHDSNQPQHF. CDR3 bases: TGTGCCATCAGTGAGCAGGGACACGATAGCAATCAGCCCCAGCATTTT.

V is TRBV29-1 and J is TRBJ2-7, with D possibly TRBD1 on 6 matching bases. There are 12 residues in the CDR3. CDR1 and CDR2 from the germline V gene are SQVTM and ANQGSEA. Trimming removed 4 bases at V and 3 bases at J, with 10 bases between. The CDR3 region is CSVGLDSYEQYF. Here the CDR3 DNA reads TGCAGCGTTGGTCTGGACAGCTACGAGCAGTACTTC.

The rearrangement joins TRBV24-1 to TRBJ2-5; the D gene could be TRBD1 or TRBD2 (5 bases each). Germline V lookup: CDR1 KGHDR, CDR2 SFDVKD. CDR3 size: 15 residues. V was cut by 4 bases and J by 5 bases, with 16 bases left in between. The CDR3 DNA reads TGTGCCACCAGTGACGCCTCGGGACCGGGGGAGACCCAGTACTTC. It yields the protein CATSDASGPGETQYF.

The chain uses TRBV19 and TRBJ1-1; maybe TRBD1 (5 bases). CDR3 length: 13 amino acids. Trimming shortened V by 4 bases and J by 4 bases, and 10 bases separated the two germline ends. Per germline, CDR1 LNHDA and CDR2 SQIVND (reference sequence). For the CDR3, the DNA is TGTGCCAGTAGTAACCCAGGGCGCACTGAAGCTTTCTTT. Its translation is CASSNPGRTEAFF.

The J gene is TRBJ1-1, the V gene TRBV19; the D is unclear. The length of the CDR3 is 13 residues. Germline V gene sequence: CDR1 LNHDA, CDR2 SQIVND (reference sequence). Between the trimmed V and J ends, which lost 4 bases and 2 bases, there was a span of 8 bases. CDR3 DNA: TGTGCCAGTAGTACGCAGGTAAACACTGAAGCTTTCTTT. Amino acid sequence: CASSTQVNTEAFF.

This sequence joins TRBV6-6 and TRBJ1-3, with 8 positions matching TRBD1. The V segment lost 4 bases and the J segment 7 bases; nucleotides outside the gene matches: 3. Germline V gene sequence: CDR1 MNHNY, CDR2 SVGAGI (reference sequence). The CDR3 consists of 13 residues. CDR3: CASSSQGANTIYF. The DNA of the CDR3 is TGTGCCAGCAGTTCCCAGGGGGCGAACACCATATATTTT.

The chain's CDR3 is CSASEETQYF. In DNA form, the CDR3 reads TGCAGTGCTAGTGAAGAGACCCAGTACTTC. This chain joins TRBV20-1 and TRBJ2-5; no reliable D call. This CDR3 is built from 10 residues. Germline V gives CDR1 DFQATT, CDR2 SNEGSKA (reference sequence). V was cut by 3 bases and J by 3 bases, with 2 bases left in between.

The rearrangement joins TRBV11-2 to TRBJ1-3; TRBD1 agrees at 7 bases. CDR1 is SGHAT, CDR2 FQNNGV, per germline. V trimming: 1 base; J trimming: 8 bases; junction bases outside the gene matches: 11. CDR3 length: 16 residues. CDR3 nucleotide sequence: TGTGCCAGCAGCTTAGGACAGGGAGGCGGCGGACACACCATATATTTT. As protein: CASSLGQGGGGHTIYF.